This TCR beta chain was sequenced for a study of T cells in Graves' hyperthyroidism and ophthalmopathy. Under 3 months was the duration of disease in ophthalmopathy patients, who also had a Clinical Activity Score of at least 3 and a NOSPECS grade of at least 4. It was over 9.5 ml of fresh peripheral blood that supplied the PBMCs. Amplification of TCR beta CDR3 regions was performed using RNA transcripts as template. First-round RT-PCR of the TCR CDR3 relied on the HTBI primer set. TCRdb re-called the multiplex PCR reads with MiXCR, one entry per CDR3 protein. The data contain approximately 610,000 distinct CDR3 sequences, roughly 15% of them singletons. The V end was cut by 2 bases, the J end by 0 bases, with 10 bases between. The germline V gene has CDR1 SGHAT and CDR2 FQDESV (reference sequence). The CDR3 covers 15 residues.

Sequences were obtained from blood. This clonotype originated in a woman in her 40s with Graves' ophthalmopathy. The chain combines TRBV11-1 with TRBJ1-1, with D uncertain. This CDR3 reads CASSLLYSMNTEAFF. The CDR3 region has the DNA TGTGCCAGCAGCTTATTGTACAGTATGAACACTGAAGCTTTCTTT.